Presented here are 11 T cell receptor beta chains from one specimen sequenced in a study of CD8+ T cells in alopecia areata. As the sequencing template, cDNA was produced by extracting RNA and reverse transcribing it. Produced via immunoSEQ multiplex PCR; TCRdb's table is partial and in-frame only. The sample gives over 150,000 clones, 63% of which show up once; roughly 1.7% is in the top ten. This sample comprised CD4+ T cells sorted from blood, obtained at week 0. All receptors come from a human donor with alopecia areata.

The CDR3 nucleotides read TGCGCCAGCAGCCCGGGCCTTGGCAACTATGGCTACACCTTC. Translation: CASSPGLGNYGYTF. J is TRBJ1-2 and V is TRBV5-1; D uncertain. V lost 4 bases, J lost 2 bases, and 12 bases lay in between. The CDR3 covers 14 residues. Germline CDR1 reads SGHRS; CDR2 reads YFSETQ.

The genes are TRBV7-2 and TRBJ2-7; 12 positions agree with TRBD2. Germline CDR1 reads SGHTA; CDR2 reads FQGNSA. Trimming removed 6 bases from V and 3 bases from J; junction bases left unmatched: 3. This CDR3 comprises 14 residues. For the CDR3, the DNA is TGTGCCAGCAGTCGGACTAGCGGGGACTACGAGCAGTACTTC. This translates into CASSRTSGDYEQYF.

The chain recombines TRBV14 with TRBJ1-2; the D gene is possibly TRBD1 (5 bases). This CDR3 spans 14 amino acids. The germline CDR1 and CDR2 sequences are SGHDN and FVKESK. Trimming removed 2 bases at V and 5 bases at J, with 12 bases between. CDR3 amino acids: CASSQQGGGYGYTF. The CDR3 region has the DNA TGTGCCAGCAGCCAACAGGGAGGAGGTTATGGCTACACCTTC.

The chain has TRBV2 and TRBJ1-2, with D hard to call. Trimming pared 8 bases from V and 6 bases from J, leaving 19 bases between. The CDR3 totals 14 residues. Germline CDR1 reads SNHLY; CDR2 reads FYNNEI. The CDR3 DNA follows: TGTGCCAGCCATATTCTTCCCAGTCGGGATGGCTACACCTTC. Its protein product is CASHILPSRDGYTF.

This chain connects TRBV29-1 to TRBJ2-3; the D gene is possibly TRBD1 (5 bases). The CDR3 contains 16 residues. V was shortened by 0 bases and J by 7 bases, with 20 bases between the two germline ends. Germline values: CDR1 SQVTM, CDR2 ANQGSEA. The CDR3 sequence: CSVEDRRVAGSNTQYF. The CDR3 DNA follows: TGCAGCGTTGAAGATCGGCGCGTAGCAGGGTCGAATACGCAGTATTTT.

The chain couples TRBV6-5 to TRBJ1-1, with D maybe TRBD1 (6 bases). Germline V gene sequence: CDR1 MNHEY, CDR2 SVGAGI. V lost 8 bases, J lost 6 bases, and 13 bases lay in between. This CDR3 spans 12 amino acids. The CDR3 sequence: CASEGVGAEAFF. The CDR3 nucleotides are TGTGCCAGCGAGGGGGTCGGCGCTGAAGCTTTCTTT.

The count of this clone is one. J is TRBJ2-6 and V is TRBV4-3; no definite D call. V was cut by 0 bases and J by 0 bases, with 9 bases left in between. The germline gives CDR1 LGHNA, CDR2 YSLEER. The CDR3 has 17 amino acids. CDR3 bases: TGCGCCAGCAGCCAAGAAAGAGCTCCCTCTGGGGCCAACGTCCTGACTTTC. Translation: CASSQERAPSGANVLTF.

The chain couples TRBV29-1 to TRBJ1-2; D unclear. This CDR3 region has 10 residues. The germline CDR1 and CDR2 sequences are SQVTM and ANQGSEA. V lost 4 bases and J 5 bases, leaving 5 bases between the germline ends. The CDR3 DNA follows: TGCAGCGTTGGGGCTTATGGCTACACCTTC. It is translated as CSVGAYGYTF.

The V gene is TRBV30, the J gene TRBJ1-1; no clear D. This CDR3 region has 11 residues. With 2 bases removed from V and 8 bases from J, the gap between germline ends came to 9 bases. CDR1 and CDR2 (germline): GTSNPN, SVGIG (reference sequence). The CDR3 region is CAWSPRGEAFF. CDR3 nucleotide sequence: TGTGCCTGGAGTCCAAGAGGCGAAGCTTTCTTT.

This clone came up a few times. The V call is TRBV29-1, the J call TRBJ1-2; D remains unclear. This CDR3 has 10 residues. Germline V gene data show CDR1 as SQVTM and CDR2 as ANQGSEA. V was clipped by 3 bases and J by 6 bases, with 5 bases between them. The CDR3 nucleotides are TGCAGCGTTGATTTGGATGGCTACACCTTC. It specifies CSVDLDGYTF.

The CDR3 spells CASSFGQGETQYF. CDR3 coding DNA: TGTGCCAGCAGCTTTGGGCAGGGGGAGACCCAGTACTTC. The V call is TRBV13, the J call TRBJ2-5; the D gene is possibly TRBD1 (6 bases). Germline-derived CDR1 and CDR2 are PRHDT and FYEKMQ (reference sequence). This CDR3 contains 13 residues. Trimming removed 3 bases at V and 5 bases at J, with 10 bases between.